The entry below gives a single T cell receptor (beta chain) sequence along with its context. The sample belongs to a study of blood T cells in healthy people across ages. The germline CDR1 and CDR2 sequences are MNHNY and SVGAGI (reference sequence). V lost 5 bases, J lost 11 bases, and 18 bases lay in between. This CDR3 has 13 amino acids. Combining a sample-barcoded 5' primer with a J-beta primer mix, a second PCR ran for roughly 7 to 12 cycles. MiXCR, applied by TCRdb to the 5' RACE reads, yields one record per CDR3 protein. The sample comprises 700,000 to 850,000 distinct CDR3 sequences, 40% to 65% of which are singletons, and about two fifths rests with the top ten.

Sequencing was carried out using blood. The J gene is TRBJ2-5, the V gene TRBV6-6; possible D gene TRBD1, 6 bases. This TCR came from a man at least 80 years old in good health. The CDR3 here is CASSPPPQGTQYF. In DNA, the CDR3 is TGTGCCAGCAGTCCGCCCCCACAGGGAACGCAGTACTTC.